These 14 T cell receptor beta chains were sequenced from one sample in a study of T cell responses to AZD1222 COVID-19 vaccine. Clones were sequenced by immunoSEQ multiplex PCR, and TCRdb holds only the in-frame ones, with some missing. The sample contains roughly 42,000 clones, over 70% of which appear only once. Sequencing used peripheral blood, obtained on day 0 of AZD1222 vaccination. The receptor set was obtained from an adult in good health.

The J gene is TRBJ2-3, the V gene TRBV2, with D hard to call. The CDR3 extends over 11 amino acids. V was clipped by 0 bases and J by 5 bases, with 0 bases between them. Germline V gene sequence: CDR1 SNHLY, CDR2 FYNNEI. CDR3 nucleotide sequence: TGTGCCAGCAGTGAAGCAGATACGCAGTATTTT. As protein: CASSEADTQYF.

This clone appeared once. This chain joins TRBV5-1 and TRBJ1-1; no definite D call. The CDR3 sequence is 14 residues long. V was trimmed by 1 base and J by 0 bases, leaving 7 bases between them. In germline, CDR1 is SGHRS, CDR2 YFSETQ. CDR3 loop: CASSLQSMNTEAFF. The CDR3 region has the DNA TGCGCCAGCAGCTTGCAGAGCATGAACACTGAAGCTTTCTTT. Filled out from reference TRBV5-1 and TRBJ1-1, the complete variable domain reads KAGVTQTPRYLIKTRGQQVTLSCSPISGHRSVSWYQQTPGQGLQFLFEYFSETQRNKGNFPGRFSGRQFSNSRSEMNVSTLELGDSALYLCASSLQSMNTEAFFGQGTRLTVV.

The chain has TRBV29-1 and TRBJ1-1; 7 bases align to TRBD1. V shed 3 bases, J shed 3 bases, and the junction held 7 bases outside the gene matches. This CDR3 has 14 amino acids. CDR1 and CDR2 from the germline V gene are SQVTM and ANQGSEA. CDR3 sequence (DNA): TGCAGCGTTGACCGGGGCAGGGGGGACACTGAAGCTTTCTTT. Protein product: CSVDRGRGDTEAFF.

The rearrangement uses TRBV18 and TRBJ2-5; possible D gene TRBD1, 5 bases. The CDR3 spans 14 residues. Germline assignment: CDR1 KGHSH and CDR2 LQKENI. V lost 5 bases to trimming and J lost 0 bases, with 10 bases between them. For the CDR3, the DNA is TGTGCCAGCTCATCCCAGGGTTACCAAGAGACCCAGTACTTC. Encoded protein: CASSSQGYQETQYF.

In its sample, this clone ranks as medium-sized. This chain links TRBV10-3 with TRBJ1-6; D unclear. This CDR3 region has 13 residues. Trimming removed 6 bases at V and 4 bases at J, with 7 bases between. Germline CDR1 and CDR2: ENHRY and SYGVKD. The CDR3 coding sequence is TGTGCCATCAGCGCACAGTATAATTCACCCCTCCACTTT. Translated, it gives CAISAQYNSPLHF.

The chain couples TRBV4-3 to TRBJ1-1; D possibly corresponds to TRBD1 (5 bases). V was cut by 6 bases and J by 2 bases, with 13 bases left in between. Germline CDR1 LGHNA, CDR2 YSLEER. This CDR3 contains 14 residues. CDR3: CASRRQGRNTEAFF. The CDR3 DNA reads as TGCGCCAGCAGGAGGCAGGGAAGAAACACTGAAGCTTTCTTT.

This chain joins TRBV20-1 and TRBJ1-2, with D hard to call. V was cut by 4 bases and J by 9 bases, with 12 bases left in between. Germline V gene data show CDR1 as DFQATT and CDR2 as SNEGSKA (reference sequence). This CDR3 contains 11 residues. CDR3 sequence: CSAMGKTSYTF. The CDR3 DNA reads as TGCAGTGCTATGGGGAAGACCAGCTACACCTTC.

The CDR3 coding sequence is TGTGCCATCAGTGAGTCGTGGGAGACCCAGTACTTC. Its translation: CAISESWETQYF. The chain has TRBV10-3 and TRBJ2-5; D unclear. This CDR3 is 12 amino acids long. Germline-derived CDR1 and CDR2 are ENHRY and SYGVKD. Trimming took 0 bases from V and 5 from J, leaving 4 bases between them.

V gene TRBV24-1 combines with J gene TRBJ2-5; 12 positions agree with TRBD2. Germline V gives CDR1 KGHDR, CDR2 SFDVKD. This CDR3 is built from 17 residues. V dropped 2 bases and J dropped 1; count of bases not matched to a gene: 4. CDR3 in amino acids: CATSDSQLAGGQETQYF. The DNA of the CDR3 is TGTGCCACCAGTGATTCCCAACTAGCGGGGGGCCAAGAGACCCAGTACTTC.

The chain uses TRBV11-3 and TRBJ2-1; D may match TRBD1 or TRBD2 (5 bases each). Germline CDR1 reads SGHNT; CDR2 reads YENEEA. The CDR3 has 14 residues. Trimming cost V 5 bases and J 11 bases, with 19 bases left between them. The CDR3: CASSKPRDEPQQFF. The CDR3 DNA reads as TGTGCCAGCAGCAAGCCCCGGGACGAACCTCAGCAGTTCTTC.

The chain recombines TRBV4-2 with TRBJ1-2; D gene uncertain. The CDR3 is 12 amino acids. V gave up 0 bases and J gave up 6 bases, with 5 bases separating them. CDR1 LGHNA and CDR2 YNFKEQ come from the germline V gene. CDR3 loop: CASSQESHGYTF. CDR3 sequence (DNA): TGTGCCAGCAGCCAAGAATCACATGGCTACACCTTC.

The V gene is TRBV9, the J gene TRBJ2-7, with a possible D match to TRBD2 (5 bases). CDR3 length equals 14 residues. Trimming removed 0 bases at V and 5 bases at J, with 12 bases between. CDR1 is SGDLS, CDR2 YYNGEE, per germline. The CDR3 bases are TGTGCCAGCAGCGTAGGTCTAGCCGGGAACGAGCAGTACTTC. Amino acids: CASSVGLAGNEQYF.

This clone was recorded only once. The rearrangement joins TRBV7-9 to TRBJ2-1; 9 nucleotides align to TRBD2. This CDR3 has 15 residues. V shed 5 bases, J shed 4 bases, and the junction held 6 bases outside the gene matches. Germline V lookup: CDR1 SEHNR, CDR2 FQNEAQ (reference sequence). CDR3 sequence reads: CASSRDSGGYNEQFF. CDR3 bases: TGTGCCAGCAGCCGGGATAGCGGGGGTTACAATGAGCAGTTCTTC.

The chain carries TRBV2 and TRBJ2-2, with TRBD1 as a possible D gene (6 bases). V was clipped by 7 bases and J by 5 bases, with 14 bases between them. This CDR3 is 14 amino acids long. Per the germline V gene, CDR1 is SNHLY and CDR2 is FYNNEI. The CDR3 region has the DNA TGTGCCAGCAAAACAGGGACAACAACCGGGGAGCTGTTTTTT. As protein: CASKTGTTTGELFF.